The 32 T cell receptor beta chains reported below all come from one sample, sequenced in a study of response to subunit inactivated influenza vaccine. TCRdb re-analysed the RT-PCR reads in MiXCR, keeping a single row per CDR3 protein. This table has about 700,000 distinct CDR3 sequences, approximately 15% appearing once. The specimen comprised PBMCs from blood, sampled 12 days after vaccination. The source is a man aged 50 or older who received an inactivated influenza vaccine.

This clonotype was observed a few times. This chain uses TRBV10-3 with TRBJ2-5; 9 bases fit TRBD2. V was clipped by 8 bases and J by 4 bases; unmatched bases: 17. The CDR3 runs to 17 residues. Germline values: CDR1 ENHRY, CDR2 SYGVKD. Here the CDR3 reads CAISGEGASGTRETQYF. CDR3 coding DNA: TGTGCCATCTCCGGTGAGGGAGCTAGCGGGACCAGAGAGACCCAGTACTTC.

This clonotype showed up just a few times. CDR3 nucleotides: TGCGCCAGCAGCTCAGCGGGGGGGTCCCACAATGAGCAGTTCTTC. Encoded protein: CASSSAGGSHNEQFF. J is TRBJ2-1 and V is TRBV5-1; the match to TRBD2 covers 10 bases. CDR1 is SGHRS and CDR2 is YFSETQ in the germline V gene. CDR3 length: 15 amino acids. Trimming at V came to 3 bases and at J to 5 bases, leaving 5 bases not matched to a gene.

This clonotype was counted a single time. The V and J genes are TRBV7-2 and TRBJ2-5; D might be TRBD1 (7 bases). The CDR3 contains 14 residues. Between the trimmed V and J ends, which lost 5 bases and 5 bases, there was a span of 15 bases. Germline CDR1 SGHTA, CDR2 FQGNSA. CDR3 loop: CASSPMEGAETQYF. CDR3 DNA: TGTGCCAGCAGCCCAATGGAGGGGGCCGAGACCCAGTACTTC.

The chain has TRBV20-1 and TRBJ2-3; D unresolved. V lost 2 bases and J lost 0, with 9 bases in between. CDR1 is DFQATT and CDR2 is SNEGSKA in the germline V gene (reference sequence). The CDR3 spans 14 residues. The CDR3 protein is CSARRGPSTDTQYF. The CDR3 DNA reads TGCAGTGCTAGAAGAGGACCCAGCACAGATACGCAGTATTTT.

The chain combines TRBV6-4 with TRBJ2-7; 11 bases line up with TRBD2. CDR1 and CDR2 from the germline V gene are MRHNA and SNTAGT. The V segment lost 5 bases and the J segment 2 bases; nucleotides outside the gene matches: 2. CDR3 length equals 14 residues. The CDR3 protein is CASSIAGGPYEQYF. DNA for the CDR3: TGTGCCAGCAGTATAGCGGGGGGGCCCTACGAGCAGTACTTC.

This clonotype was seen a few times. The gene calls are TRBV5-1 and TRBJ1-6; 8 bases are a match to TRBD1. The CDR3 is 13 residues long. Germline CDR1 is SGHRS and CDR2 is YFSETQ. Trimming at V came to 4 bases and at J to 9 bases, leaving 3 bases not matched to a gene. CDR3 amino acids: CASSRQGSSPLHF. The CDR3 DNA is TGCGCCAGCAGCCGACAGGGGAGTTCACCCCTCCACTTT. The variable domain in full, completed from reference TRBV5-1 and TRBJ1-6, reads KAGVTQTPRYLIKTRGQQVTLSCSPISGHRSVSWYQQTPGQGLQFLFEYFSETQRNKGNFPGRFSGRQFSNSRSEMNVSTLELGDSALYLCASSRQGSSPLHFGNGTRLTVT.

This clonotype has at least ten counts. This chain links TRBV7-2 with TRBJ2-2, with D uncertain. Germline assignment: CDR1 SGHTA and CDR2 FQGNSA. This CDR3 has 15 residues. V shed 5 bases and J shed 5 bases, with 15 bases lying between them. CDR3 sequence: CASSLLMSGTGELFF. CDR3 nucleotide sequence: TGTGCCAGCAGCCTGTTGATGAGTGGGACCGGGGAGCTGTTTTTT.

This clonotype was picked up a small number of times. V and J are TRBV5-1 and TRBJ2-7; D possibly corresponds to TRBD2 (5 bases). V lost 4 bases, J lost 3 bases, and 17 bases lay in between. Germline V gene lookup returns CDR1 SGHRS and CDR2 YFSETQ. CDR3 length: 15 residues. The CDR3 bases are TGCGCCAGCAGCCCGAATCCGGGATATGGCTACGAGCAGTACTTC. Residues: CASSPNPGYGYEQYF.

This clonotype has at least ten counts. V usage is TRBV5-1 and J usage is TRBJ1-1; D gene unclear. V dropped 5 bases and J dropped 1 base, with 9 bases sitting between them. The CDR3 is made up of 13 amino acids. Looked up from germline, CDR1 is SGHRS and CDR2 is YFSETQ. DNA of the CDR3: TGCGCCAGCAGGGCCGGGGAGAACACTGAAGCTTTCTTT. It encodes CASRAGENTEAFF.

The genes are TRBV7-2 and TRBJ2-7; possibly TRBD1 or TRBD2 for D (5 bases each). The CDR3 runs to 16 residues. V lost 3 bases, J lost 2 bases, and 17 bases lay in between. Germline V lookup: CDR1 SGHTA, CDR2 FQGNSA. The CDR3 bases are TGTGCCAGCAGCTTCATAGTCCGGGACCCACCCTACGAGCAGTACTTC. Translation gives CASSFIVRDPPYEQYF.

This clonotype was found a few times. V and J are TRBV25-1 and TRBJ2-7; TRBD2 agrees at 11 bases. The CDR3 contains 16 residues. V lost 5 bases and J lost 2; bases outside the gene matches: 8. CDR1 and CDR2 (germline): MGHDK, SYGVNS. The CDR3 bases are TGTGCCAGCAGTCGAGGGGGGGGACTAGCGGCCTACGAGCAGTACTTC. This encodes CASSRGGGLAAYEQYF.

Notes on this clonotype: Relative to the germline gene, one junction end is altered; a read error may explain this. CDR3 nucleotide sequence: TGTGCTAGCAGCCAGGACATAAACACTGAAGCTTTCTTT. This codes for CASSQDINTEAFF. J is TRBJ1-1 and V is TRBV7-7, with D possibly being TRBD1 (5 bases). The germline V gene encodes CDR1 SSHAT and CDR2 FNYEAQ (reference sequence). The CDR3 totals 13 residues.

This clonotype was recorded at least ten times. The genes are TRBV5-1 and TRBJ2-1, with 9 bases identical to TRBD2. Trimming removed 6 bases from V and 8 bases from J; junction bases left unmatched: 9. This CDR3 spans 14 amino acids. Germline V gene sequence: CDR1 SGHRS, CDR2 YFSETQ. CDR3 region: CASKVGGRVDEQFF. The CDR3 nucleotides read TGCGCCAGCAAGGTCGGCGGGAGGGTCGATGAGCAGTTCTTC.

This clonotype was picked up a small number of times. This sequence joins TRBV6-2 or TRBV6-3 and TRBJ1-1; D unclear. CDR3 length: 10 amino acids. Trimming removed 2 bases from V and 11 bases from J, with 6 bases in between. CDR1 is MNHEY, CDR2 SVGEGT, per germline. CDR3 protein: CASSYPPAFF. The CDR3 DNA follows: TGTGCCAGCAGTTACCCCCCGGCTTTCTTT.

V and J are TRBV29-1 and TRBJ1-5, with D uncertain. Germline CDR1 and CDR2: SQVTM and ANQGSEA. V was cut by 4 bases and J by 3 bases, with 13 bases left in between. This CDR3 is 14 amino acids long. The CDR3 region has the DNA TGCAGCGTTGTATGGACGGATCCCAATCAGCCCCAGCATTTT. It translates to CSVVWTDPNQPQHF.

V and J are TRBV29-1 and TRBJ2-3; 7 nucleotides agree with TRBD1. Germline CDR1 and CDR2: SQVTM and ANQGSEA. This CDR3 is built from 13 residues. V was pared by 2 bases and J by 5 bases, with 4 bases of the junction left unmatched. CDR3 loop: CSVERGGRDTQYF. In DNA, the CDR3 is TGCAGCGTTGAAAGAGGGGGCAGAGATACGCAGTATTTT.

V and J are TRBV11-2 and TRBJ2-2; no clear D. The CDR3 contains 16 residues. CDR1 and CDR2 (germline): SGHAT, FQNNGV. V lost 0 bases and J 0 bases, leaving 8 bases between the germline ends. CDR3 amino acids: CASSLDPNPNTGELFF. The CDR3 bases are TGTGCCAGCAGCTTAGATCCCAACCCGAACACCGGGGAGCTGTTTTTT. Full variable domain (outside the CDR3, taken from reference TRBV11-2 and TRBJ2-2): EAGVAQSPRYKIIEKRQSVAFWCNPISGHATLYWYQQILGQGPKLLIQFQNNGVVDDSQLPKDRFSAERLKGVDSTLKIQPAKLEDSAVYLCASSLDPNPNTGELFFGEGSRLTVL.

J is TRBJ2-7 and V is TRBV3-1, with a possible D match to TRBD1 (6 bases). Germline CDR1 and CDR2: LGHDT and YNNKEL (reference sequence). The CDR3 is made up of 14 amino acids. The V end was cut by 2 bases, the J end by 2 bases, with 10 bases between. The chain's CDR3 is CASSQKTGPYEQYF. CDR3 nucleotides: TGTGCCAGCAGCCAAAAAACAGGGCCCTACGAGCAGTACTTC.

The chain is built from TRBV12-3 or TRBV12-4 and TRBJ2-1; D unclear. The CDR3 runs to 13 residues. V gave up 7 bases and J gave up 0 bases, with 7 bases separating them. This CDR3 is CASILSSYNEQFF. CDR3 DNA sequence: TGTGCCAGCATTTTGAGCTCCTACAATGAGCAGTTCTTC.

This clonotype showed up many times. As DNA, the CDR3 is TGTGCCAGCAGGACAGGGGTCCGAAACACCATATATTTT. Protein product: CASRTGVRNTIYF. The chain is built from TRBV12-3 or TRBV12-4 and TRBJ1-3, with 8 bases that match TRBD1. The CDR3 runs to 13 residues. J was trimmed by 5 bases and V by 6 bases; bases with no gene match: 3.

The gene calls are TRBV3-1 and TRBJ2-2, with D possibly matching TRBD1 (6 bases). Trimming left V 4 bases short and J 4 bases short, with 13 bases between. Germline values: CDR1 LGHDT, CDR2 YNNKEL (reference sequence). CDR3 length equals 15 residues. CDR3 residues: CASSPDPTGTGELFF. In nucleotides, the CDR3 is TGTGCCAGCAGCCCAGACCCGACAGGCACCGGGGAGCTGTTTTTT.

This clonotype was seen ten or more times. V gene TRBV3-1 combines with J gene TRBJ1-1; D call uncertain. CDR3 length: 13 residues. CDR1 is LGHDT, CDR2 YNNKEL, per germline (reference sequence). V was trimmed by 4 bases and J by 4 bases, leaving 10 bases between them. CDR3 sequence reads: CASSPTWGTEAFF. In nucleotides, the CDR3 is TGTGCCAGCAGCCCAACATGGGGCACTGAAGCTTTCTTT.

This clonotype has just a few counts. This sequence joins TRBV7-2 and TRBJ2-3; 8 bases map to TRBD1. This CDR3 has 16 amino acids. Germline V gene sequence: CDR1 SGHTA, CDR2 FQGNSA. The V gene end was trimmed by 5 bases and the J gene end by 3 bases; junction bases not matched to a gene: 10. The CDR3 sequence is CASSPPGGRRTDTQYF. The CDR3 nucleotides are TGTGCCAGCAGCCCTCCAGGGGGCCGGAGAACAGATACGCAGTATTTT.

This clonotype has only a few counts. The genes are TRBV9 and TRBJ2-3; D might be TRBD1 (5 bases). The CDR3 has 14 residues. Germline CDR1 is SGDLS and CDR2 is YYNGEE. Trimming removed 0 bases at V and 6 bases at J, with 11 bases between. The CDR3 sequence: CASSVGQFMDTQYF. Written as DNA, the CDR3 is TGTGCCAGCAGCGTAGGACAGTTCATGGATACGCAGTATTTT.

This clonotype was recorded a few times. This chain connects TRBV7-6 to TRBJ1-1; D call uncertain. V lost 5 bases and J lost 2, with 15 bases in between. Germline assignment: CDR1 SGHVS and CDR2 FNYEAQ. The CDR3 has 15 amino acids. The CDR3 reads CASSPGVRLNTEAFF. For the CDR3, the DNA is TGTGCCAGCAGCCCTGGGGTCAGACTCAACACTGAAGCTTTCTTT.

The V gene is TRBV7-2, the J gene TRBJ2-4, with D hard to call. Looked up from germline, CDR1 is SGHTA and CDR2 is FQGNSA. The CDR3 extends over 14 amino acids. The ends were cut back, 1 base at V and 5 bases at J, with 9 bases in the middle. DNA for the CDR3: TGTGCCAGCAGCTTAGGGGTCAACCAAAACATTCAGTACTTC. This translates into CASSLGVNQNIQYF.

There are many counts of this clonotype. The chain uses TRBV9 and TRBJ2-1, with 15 bases fitting TRBD2. This CDR3 is 18 amino acids long. CDR1 is SGDLS, CDR2 YYNGEE, per germline. V lost 4 bases and J lost 0; bases outside the gene matches: 5. The CDR3 DNA is TGTGCCAGCAGCCTGGGACTAGCGGGAGGAAGCTCCTACAATGAGCAGTTCTTC. It specifies CASSLGLAGGSSYNEQFF.

The table lists this clonotype with a few counts. The gene calls are TRBV20-1 and TRBJ2-7; 11 bases are a match to TRBD2. The CDR3 loop spans 13 amino acids. The V gene end was trimmed by 5 bases and the J gene end by 6 bases; junction bases not matched to a gene: 6. Germline V gene sequence: CDR1 DFQATT, CDR2 SNEGSKA (reference sequence). Here the CDR3 reads CSAVTSGISEQYF. CDR3 bases: TGCAGTGCTGTGACTAGCGGGATTAGCGAGCAGTACTTC.

This clonotype was seen a few times. The V call is TRBV15, the J call TRBJ1-1, with TRBD1 matching over 8 bases. Unmatched junction bases numbered 3, after V lost 1 base and J lost 2 bases. This CDR3 is 15 amino acids long. Germline CDR1 and CDR2: LNHNV and YYDKDF (reference sequence). This chain's CDR3 is CATSRGQGANTEAFF. The CDR3 DNA sequence: TGTGCCACCAGCAGAGGCCAGGGGGCCAACACTGAAGCTTTCTTT.

This clonotype has only a few counts. The chain employs TRBV6-2 or TRBV6-3 and TRBJ2-5; tentatively, D is TRBD2 (5 bases). Looked up from germline, CDR1 is MNHEY and CDR2 is SVGEGT. Trimming took 0 bases from V and 5 from J, leaving 7 bases between them. This CDR3 has 13 amino acids. The CDR3 loop is CASSYSWEETQYF. As DNA, the CDR3 is TGTGCCAGCAGTTACTCTTGGGAGGAGACCCAGTACTTC.

This clonotype was seen a few times. The chain uses TRBV10-3 and TRBJ2-3, with 10 positions matching TRBD2. Losses at the gene ends were 6 bases for V and 4 bases for J; bases not matched to a gene: 7. CDR1 ENHRY and CDR2 SYGVKD come from the germline V gene. The CDR3 consists of 15 residues. The CDR3 spells CAIRSGTSVPDTQYF. As DNA, the CDR3 is TGTGCCATCAGATCCGGGACTAGCGTCCCAGATACGCAGTATTTT.

The CDR3 loop is CASSQDEGQHYGYTF. The CDR3 DNA reads as TGTGCCAGCAGCCAAGATGAGGGACAGCACTATGGCTACACCTTC. The chain employs TRBV3-1 and TRBJ1-2, with 7 bases matching TRBD1. The junction had 4 bases not matched to a gene; V was cut back by 0 bases and J by 3 bases. The length of the CDR3 is 15 residues. Germline V gene sequence: CDR1 LGHDT, CDR2 YNNKEL (reference sequence). The entire variable domain, with the rest obtained from reference TRBV3-1 and TRBJ1-2, is as follows: DTAVSQTPKYLVTQMGNDKSIKCEQNLGHDTMYWYKQDSKKFLKIMFSYNNKELIINETVPNRFSPKSPDKAHLNLHINSLELGDSAVYFCASSQDEGQHYGYTFGSGTRLTVV.